One sample yielded the 12 T cell receptor beta chains listed below, sequenced in a study of blood T cell repertoires in COVID-19. Data came from immunoSEQ multiplex PCR; TCRdb stores just in-frame clones and leaves some out. The sample consists of over 200,000 clones, approximately 85% of them appearing once. The specimen sequenced was peripheral blood. The origin of the receptors is a human donor in a cohort sampled during active COVID-19.

This CDR3 is CASSETTGGYTF. The CDR3 DNA reads as TGTGCCAGCAGTGAGACCACAGGGGGCTACACCTTC. V and J are TRBV2 and TRBJ1-2; tentative D call: TRBD1 (6 bases). V gave up 3 bases and J gave up 8 bases, with 10 bases separating them. This CDR3 contains 12 residues. Germline V gene data show CDR1 as SNHLY and CDR2 as FYNNEI.

This chain uses TRBV7-6 with TRBJ2-7; TRBD1 agrees at 8 bases. The CDR3 consists of 14 residues. V trimming: 1 base; J trimming: 1 base; junction bases outside the gene matches: 0. Looked up from germline, CDR1 is SGHVS and CDR2 is FNYEAQ. CDR3 coding DNA: TGTGCCAGCAGCTTAGGGACAGGGTCCTACGAGCAGTACTTC. It yields the protein CASSLGTGSYEQYF.

The chain combines TRBV11-3 with TRBJ2-5, with D possibly matching TRBD2 (5 bases). V lost 5 bases and J 5 bases, leaving 12 bases between the germline ends. Germline V gene lookup returns CDR1 SGHNT and CDR2 YENEEA. CDR3 length equals 13 residues. The CDR3 sequence is CASSLRTGETQYF. Here the CDR3 DNA reads TGTGCCAGCAGCCTAAGGACTGGGGAGACCCAGTACTTC.

This chain uses TRBV4-1 with TRBJ1-5; perhaps TRBD1 as D (6 bases). This CDR3 spans 16 amino acids. The V gene lost 0 bases and the J gene lost 7 bases, with 16 bases spanning the gap. The germline gives CDR1 MGHRA, CDR2 YSYEKL. CDR3 loop: CASSQDVTGRGQPQHF. In DNA, the CDR3 is TGCGCCAGCAGCCAAGATGTCACAGGGCGAGGACAGCCCCAGCATTTT.

The CDR3 coding sequence is TGTGCCAGCACGGCGGGTTCTGGGCCCCAAGAGACCCAGTACTTC. Protein product: CASTAGSGPQETQYF. This chain uses TRBV18 with TRBJ2-5; D is perhaps TRBD2 (5 bases). The V end lost 8 bases, the J end lost 1 base, and 17 bases lay between the germline ends. Per germline, CDR1 KGHSH and CDR2 LQKENI. The CDR3 is made up of 15 amino acids.

V usage is TRBV9 and J usage is TRBJ1-1; the D gene is possibly TRBD1 (5 bases). CDR3 size: 15 residues. The V end was cut by 6 bases, the J end by 7 bases, with 22 bases between. Germline assignment: CDR1 SGDLS and CDR2 YYNGEE. CDR3 sequence (DNA): TGTGCCAGCAACAAGGGCTGGGCGGGGGACGGTGAAGCTTTCTTT. Protein sequence: CASNKGWAGDGEAFF.

The chain is built from TRBV15 and TRBJ1-2; 9 bases are a match to TRBD1. This CDR3 comprises 15 residues. Germline CDR1 LNHNV, CDR2 YYDKDF (reference sequence). V dropped 5 bases and J dropped 8; count of bases not matched to a gene: 12. CDR3 DNA sequence: TGTGCCACCAGCTCCCGGGACAGGGAATTGGGGGGCTACACCTTC. Protein sequence: CATSSRDRELGGYTF.

The genes are TRBV6-5 and TRBJ2-7; 14 bases agree with TRBD2. Losses at the gene ends were 0 bases for V and 3 bases for J; bases not matched to a gene: 1. The CDR3 runs 16 residues. Per germline, CDR1 MNHEY and CDR2 SVGAGI. CDR3 loop: CASSYSGLAGDYEQYF. In DNA form, the CDR3 reads TGTGCCAGCAGTTACTCGGGACTAGCGGGAGACTACGAGCAGTACTTC.

The J gene is TRBJ2-1, the V gene TRBV19; 8 nucleotides match TRBD2. CDR1 and CDR2 from the germline V gene are LNHDA and SQIVND (reference sequence). The CDR3 sequence is 14 residues long. Trimming at V came to 5 bases and at J to 11 bases, leaving 11 bases not matched to a gene. CDR3 in amino acids: CASSFLQRELQQFF. CDR3 nucleotide sequence: TGTGCCAGTAGTTTCCTACAGCGGGAGCTTCAGCAGTTCTTC. Full variable domain (rest looked up from reference TRBV19 and TRBJ2-1): DGGITQSPKYLFRKEGQNVTLSCEQNLNHDAMYWYRQDPGQGLRLIYYSQIVNDFQKGDIAEGYSVSREKKESFPLTVTSAQKNPTAFYLCASSFLQRELQQFFGPGTRLTVL.

The chain joins TRBV5-1 to TRBJ1-1; 8 nucleotides match TRBD1. CDR1 is SGHRS and CDR2 is YFSETQ in the germline V gene. V was clipped by 0 bases and J by 4 bases; unmatched bases: 2. The CDR3 has 14 amino acids. Written as DNA, the CDR3 is TGCGCCAGCAGCTTGGACAGGGGGGCCACTGAAGCTTTCTTT. Residues: CASSLDRGATEAFF.

The chain joins TRBV5-6 to TRBJ2-7; maybe TRBD2 (5 bases). Trimming took 1 base from V and 5 from J, leaving 19 bases between them. The CDR3 has 16 amino acids. Per germline, CDR1 SGHDT and CDR2 YYEEEE. For the CDR3, the DNA is TGTGCCAGCAGCTTGTACCACCCTAGCTCTAGGAACGAGCAGTACTTC. Translation gives CASSLYHPSSRNEQYF.

The chain employs TRBV10-3 and TRBJ2-7; TRBD2 matches at 11 bases. V gave up 5 bases and J gave up 5 bases; unmatched junction bases: 5. The V gene's germline CDR1 is ENHRY and CDR2 SYGVKD. The CDR3 contains 14 residues. The CDR3 DNA is TGTGCCATCAGTCCGGGACTAGCGGACGACGAGCAGTACTTC. Translation gives CAISPGLADDEQYF.